This T cell receptor beta chain was captured in a study of blood T cell repertoires in COVID-19. This CDR3 is 16 amino acids long. The germline V gene has CDR1 SGHRS and CDR2 YFSETQ. V shed 1 base and J 5 bases; nucleotides not matched to a gene: 6. Profiling relied on immunoSEQ multiplex PCR, and the TCRdb table lists in-frame clones only, not all of them. The table lists about 200,000 clones, roughly 80% of them singletons. Sequenced: peripheral blood. The sequence derives from a human donor in a cohort sampled during active COVID-19. The gene calls are TRBV5-1 and TRBJ1-6, with 7 bases matching TRBD1. The CDR3 sequence: CASSLRTGTDNSPLHF. The CDR3 bases are TGCGCCAGCAGCTTGCGGACCGGGACAGATAATTCACCCCTCCACTTT.